These 12 T cell receptor beta chains were sequenced from one sample in a study of post-analysis software for immune sequencing data. Overall study findings and caveats: Patients showed TRBV5-6, TRBV5-1 and TRBV20-1 among a handful of TRBV segments more frequent than in controls.

Their cognate antigens are unknown. Libraries were made from TCR beta cDNA, and they carried unique molecular identifiers. MiXCR was run by TCRdb on the PCR reads, yielding one entry per CDR3 protein. The sample includes hundreds of thousands of distinct CDR3 sequences, around 50% seen only once; the top ten take approximately 4.5%. Sequenced: blood. The receptor set was obtained from a girl between 10 and 17 years old with multiple sclerosis.

This clonotype was seen a few times. The V call is TRBV29-1, the J call TRBJ2-1; no clear D gene. CDR1 SQVTM and CDR2 ANQGSEA come from the germline V gene. The V end lost 5 bases, the J end lost 0 bases, and 5 bases lay between the germline ends. This CDR3 contains 12 residues. CDR3 region: CSVSSSYNEQFF. Here the CDR3 DNA reads TGCAGCGTTAGTAGCTCCTACAATGAGCAGTTCTTC.

This clonotype was observed a handful of times. The chain recombines TRBV4-1 with TRBJ1-1; no clear D. The V gene lost 3 bases and the J gene lost 4 bases, with 12 bases spanning the gap. Germline V gene data show CDR1 as MGHRA and CDR2 as YSYEKL. The CDR3 runs to 14 residues. The CDR3 reads CASSQPERPTEAFF. Written as DNA, the CDR3 is TGCGCCAGCAGCCAGCCCGAGAGGCCCACTGAAGCTTTCTTT.

The gene calls are TRBV6-1 and TRBJ1-1; D is undetermined. Germline V gene sequence: CDR1 MNHNS, CDR2 SASEGT. The CDR3 consists of 14 residues. With 6 bases removed from V and 0 bases from J, the gap between germline ends came to 11 bases. This CDR3 is CASSRPRMNTEAFF. Written as DNA, the CDR3 is TGTGCCAGCAGCCGACCAAGGATGAACACTGAAGCTTTCTTT.

The rearrangement links TRBV6-5 to TRBJ2-1; the match to TRBD2 covers 9 bases. This CDR3 region has 17 residues. J was trimmed by 9 bases and V by 5 bases; bases with no gene match: 17. From germline, CDR1 is MNHEY and CDR2 SVGAGI. The CDR3 region is CASSPHRAGGYPAEQFF. Written as DNA, the CDR3 is TGTGCCAGCAGTCCACATCGAGCGGGAGGTTACCCTGCTGAGCAGTTCTTC.

This clonotype has more than one count but fewer than ten. The V and J genes are TRBV6-5 and TRBJ2-7, with D hard to call. The CDR3 is 15 amino acids. Trimming removed 0 bases at V and 2 bases at J, with 11 bases between. CDR1 and CDR2 (germline): MNHEY, SVGAGI. CDR3 nucleotides: TGTGCCAGCAGTTACTCGGCACACATGGCCTACGAGCAGTACTTC. The encoded protein is CASSYSAHMAYEQYF.

This clonotype has only a few counts. This rearrangement joins TRBV3-1 to TRBJ2-3; 10 bases are a match to TRBD2. The J segment lost 2 bases and the V segment lost 0 bases, leaving 8 bases of the junction unmatched. The CDR3 is 18 residues long. CDR1 is LGHDT, CDR2 YNNKEL, per germline (reference sequence). The CDR3 loop reads CASSQDNGLAGATDTQYF. CDR3 in DNA: TGTGCCAGCAGCCAAGATAATGGCCTAGCGGGGGCCACAGATACGCAGTATTTT.

The J gene is TRBJ2-5, the V gene TRBV9, with 9 bases identical to TRBD2. Germline V gene data show CDR1 as SGDLS and CDR2 as YYNGEE. J gave up 2 bases and V 0 bases, and 5 bases lay outside the gene matches. This CDR3 comprises 16 residues. The CDR3 coding sequence is TGTGCCAGCAGCGTAGGTCCTAGCGGGATACAAGAGACCCAGTACTTC. Amino acid sequence: CASSVGPSGIQETQYF.

The V gene is TRBV9, the J gene TRBJ2-5; D gene unclear. The J call may not be correct, given that the DNA end is closer to TRBJ2-7. Germline lookup yields CDR1 SGDLS and CDR2 YYNGEE. The CDR3 is 15 amino acids. CDR3 amino acids: CASSVLPGPTYEQYF. For the CDR3, the DNA is TGTGCCAGCAGCGTACTGCCCGGACCCACCTACGAGCAGTACTTC.

Written as DNA, the CDR3 is TGCGCCAGCAGCCAAGCCCCTTGGTTAGAGCAGTTCTTC. It is translated as CASSQAPWLEQFF. V gene TRBV4-1 combines with J gene TRBJ2-1, with D hard to call. The CDR3 spans 13 residues. The germline V gene encodes CDR1 MGHRA and CDR2 YSYEKL. V lost 1 base and J 10 bases, leaving 11 bases between the germline ends.

V and J are TRBV15 and TRBJ2-7; 10 bases are a match to TRBD2. Germline V gene data show CDR1 as LNHNV and CDR2 as YYDKDF (reference sequence). This CDR3 contains 15 residues. V lost 4 bases and J lost 2; bases outside the gene matches: 5. This CDR3 reads CATSNLAGVAYEQYF. For the CDR3, the DNA is TGTGCCACCAGCAACCTAGCGGGAGTAGCCTACGAGCAGTACTTC.

The chain links TRBV5-1 to TRBJ2-7, with D perhaps matching TRBD1 or TRBD2 (5 bases each). The CDR3 consists of 16 residues. Germline CDR1 and CDR2: SGHRS and YFSETQ. V gave up 0 bases and J gave up 5 bases, with 18 bases separating them. CDR3 amino acids: CASSLARGLIGNEQYF. The DNA for the CDR3 is TGCGCCAGCAGCTTGGCAAGGGGCCTGATCGGGAACGAGCAGTACTTC.

The chain links TRBV5-1 to TRBJ2-3, with D possibly TRBD2 on 6 matching bases. The germline V and J ends were trimmed by 6 bases and 0 bases, with 17 bases remaining between them. The length of the CDR3 is 16 residues. CDR1 and CDR2 (germline): SGHRS, YFSETQ. CDR3 in amino acids: CASTLVGLPSTDTQYF. Here the CDR3 DNA reads TGCGCCAGCACCCTGGTCGGACTACCGAGCACAGATACGCAGTATTTT.